The rows below give T cell receptor beta chains drawn from one sample of a study of graft-versus-host responses after intestinal transplantation. No antigens are known for them. TCRdb's table, derived via immunoSEQ multiplex PCR, lists solely in-frame clones and lacks some. Among 84,000 or so clones listed, approximately 92% were seen once. Sequences were derived from unstimulated CD8+ T cells sorted from spleen or lymph node cells, sampled before transplant. The receptors originated from a human donor who was the organ donor for an intestinal transplant. The CDR3 runs from the conserved cysteine through the conserved F or W. A D gene is named only where the DNA matches it firmly. Where a row states a size, it is once, few, many or the class of an expanded clone; other rows omit it.

d_gene	j_gene	abundance	v_gene	CDR3nt	CDR3aa
TRBD1	TRBJ1-2	.	TRBV14	TGTGCCAGCAGCCGGACAGGTAACCCCGACTATGGCTACACCTTC	CASSRTGNPDYGYTF
.	TRBJ2-7	.	TRBV16	TGTGCCAGCAGCCAAGGGCAGAACTACGAGCAGTACTTC	CASSQGQNYEQYF
.	TRBJ2-1	.	TRBV19	TGTGCCAGTAGTATAGTCAGCGGGAATGAGCAGTTCTTC	CASSIVSGNEQFF
TRBD2	TRBJ2-5	.	TRBV5-1	TGCGCCAGCAGCTTGGTGGCGGGACCGGGGGGAGAGACCCAGTACTTC	CASSLVAGPGGETQYF
.	TRBJ2-5	.	TRBV30	TGTGCCTGGAACCCAGGACAGACAGAGCAGTACTTC	CAWNPGQTEQYF
TRBD1	TRBJ2-7	.	TRBV6-6	TGTGCCAGCAGTTACTCTAAGGGGGCGAGCTCCTACGAGCAGTACTTC	CASSYSKGASSYEQYF
.	TRBJ1-1	.	TRBV5-1	TGCGCCAGCAGCCCTACAGGGAACACTGAAGCTTTCTTT	CASSPTGNTEAFF
TRBD2	TRBJ2-1	.	TRBV7-9	TGTGCCAGCAGCGAATCTAGCGGGGGGTGGAATGAGCAGTTCTTC	CASSESSGGWNEQFF
TRBD1	TRBJ1-5	.	TRBV30	TGTGCCTGGAGTATGGACAGGGCAGCCATTTATAGCAATCAGCCCCAGCATTTT	CAWSMDRAAIYSNQPQHF
.	TRBJ2-7	.	TRBV7-9	TGTGCCAGCCAACGCATTGACAGGACTCCCAAGTACTTC	CASQRIDRTPKYF
.	TRBJ1-2	.	TRBV27	TGTGCCAGCAGTTTTGGGACTAACGGGTATGGCTACACCTTC	CASSFGTNGYGYTF
.	TRBJ1-2	.	TRBV4-1	TGCGCCAGCAGCCAAGGAGTCGGGGTCACCTTC	CASSQGVGVTF
.	TRBJ1-2	.	TRBV30	TGTGCCTGCTCGTACGTTTCGGGGATCGGTGGCTACACCTTC	CACSYVSGIGGYTF
TRBD2	TRBJ2-7	.	TRBV27	TGTGCCAGCAGCGGGGTACTAGCGGGGGGGCTTACCCCCTACGAGCAGTACTTC	CASSGVLAGGLTPYEQYF
TRBD1	TRBJ1-1	.	TRBV4-1	TGCGCCAGCAGCCAAGTAGGGACAGGGAACACTGAAGCTTTCTTT	CASSQVGTGNTEAFF
TRBD2	TRBJ2-5	.	TRBV7-9	TGTGCCAGCAGCGGAGGGACTAGCGGGGGTGCCCCGGAGACCCAGTACTTC	CASSGGTSGGAPETQYF
.	TRBJ2-1	.	TRBV19	TGTGCCAGTAGTATCTTATCTCGGCAGTTCTTC	CASSILSRQFF
TRBD1	TRBJ2-7	.	TRBV11-2	TGTGCCAGCAGCCTATCAACAGGGGGGAACTACGAGCAGTACTTC	CASSLSTGGNYEQYF
.	TRBJ2-1	once	TRBV9	TGTGCCAGCAGCGCTAGGGGACTCAAAGACAATGAGCAGTTCTTC	CASSARGLKDNEQFF
.	TRBJ2-2	.	TRBV4-3	TGCGCCAGCAGCCAAGCCCCCCCCGGGAACACCGGGGAGCTGTTTTTT	CASSQAPPGNTGELFF
.	TRBJ2-5	.	TRBV7-9	TGTGCCAGCAGCTTAACGACTTTCACCGGGGAGACCCAGTACTTC	CASSLTTFTGETQYF
.	TRBJ2-3	.	TRBV6-5	TGTGCCAGCAGGGTGATAGAATCTGCAGATACGCAGTATTTT	CASRVIESADTQYF
.	TRBJ1-1	.	TRBV7-2	TGTGCCAGCAGCTTGGAGGAGAGGGTACGAAACACTGAAGCTTTCTTT	CASSLEERVRNTEAFF
.	TRBJ2-7	.	TRBV7-9	TGTGCCAGCAGCCCGCAACCTAGGCGCTACGAGCAGTACTTC	CASSPQPRRYEQYF
TRBD1	TRBJ1-5	.	TRBV7-8	TGTGCCAGCAGCCCCTATGGACAGGGGATCGGTCAGCCCCAGCATTTT	CASSPYGQGIGQPQHF
.	TRBJ1-2	.	TRBV27	TGTGCCAGCCGATTGGGTACTGAGGACAGCGCAACCTATGGCTACACCTTC	CASRLGTEDSATYGYTF
.	TRBJ2-1	.	TRBV7-6	TGTGCCAGCAGCCTAGGGGGGGGCTTTTGGTTCTTC	CASSLGGGFWFF
.	TRBJ2-2	.	TRBV4-3	TGCGCCAGCAGCCAAGATGAGGCGGGGTTCAACACCGGGGAGCTGTTTTTT	CASSQDEAGFNTGELFF
.	TRBJ2-1	.	TRBV4-1	TGCGCCAGCAGCCACCCCAGGACATTCGACAATGAGCAGTTCTTC	CASSHPRTFDNEQFF
.	TRBJ2-7	.	TRBV28	TGTGCCAGCACCGTGGACAGCTACGAGCAGTACTTC	CASTVDSYEQYF
TRBD2	TRBJ2-7	.	TRBV6-5	TGTGCCAGCAAGGGGACTAGCTGGGCCGAGCAGTACTTC	CASKGTSWAEQYF
.	TRBJ1-2	.	TRBV19	TGTGCCAGTAGTCCAGACCCCGGGATTGCCTATGGCTACACCTTC	CASSPDPGIAYGYTF
TRBD2	TRBJ2-7	.	TRBV27	TGTGCCAGCAGAGAGGGGACTAGCGGGAGGGCACGGGGGCAGTACTTC	CASREGTSGRARGQYF
.	TRBJ2-7	.	TRBV7-9	TGTGCCAGCAGCTCTACTAGTTTCCTCTACGAGCAGTACTTC	CASSSTSFLYEQYF
.	TRBJ2-7	.	TRBV27	TGTGCCAGCAGATCCCCCCTGAGGACCTACGAGCAGTACTTC	CASRSPLRTYEQYF
TRBD1	TRBJ1-5	.	TRBV19	TGTGCCAGTAGTATAGGACAGGGCAGGGTTGGAACCCAGCCCCAGCATTTT	CASSIGQGRVGTQPQHF
TRBD2	TRBJ2-5	.	TRBV4-2	TGTGCCAGCAGCCCGGGACTAGCTTCCGCGGGGACCCAGTACTTC	CASSPGLASAGTQYF
.	TRBJ2-1	.	TRBV1	TGCACCAGCAGCCGACTAGCGGATACCTACAATGAGCAGTTCTTC	CTSSRLADTYNEQFF
.	TRBJ2-1	.	TRBV7-9	TGTGCCAGCAGTTTGATCACGGGGATCTACAATGAGCAGTTCTTC	CASSLITGIYNEQFF
.	TRBJ2-7	.	TRBV5-6	TGTGCCAGCAGCTTATCGGGAAGGGCCCCCTACGAGCAGTACTTC	CASSLSGRAPYEQYF
TRBD2	TRBJ2-1	.	TRBV11-2	TGTGCCAGCAGCACTAGCGGTTTGTTTCTAGGTGAGCAGTTCTTC	CASSTSGLFLGEQFF
.	TRBJ2-7	few	TRBV4-3	TGCGCCAGCAGCTTCGGACAGGACTACTCCTACGAGCAGTACTTC	CASSFGQDYSYEQYF
.	TRBJ2-7	.	TRBV10-3	TGTGCCATCAGTGAGTCGCATGACTCCCAAATCTACGAGCAGTACTTC	CAISESHDSQIYEQYF
.	TRBJ2-7	.	TRBV29-1	TGCAGCGTTGAAACAGACAGTACCTACGAGCAGTACTTC	CSVETDSTYEQYF
.	TRBJ2-1	once	TRBV18	TGTGCCAGCTCACCGAGCATTCTGAACCCTAGTCTCAATGAGCAGTTCTTC	CASSPSILNPSLNEQFF
.	TRBJ2-5	.	TRBV6-5	TGTGCCAGCAGTCTACTAGGGACCCAGTACTTC	CASSLLGTQYF
.	TRBJ1-1	once	TRBV5-6	TGTGCCAGCAGCTTGGGCGGGAACACTGAAGCTTTCTTT	CASSLGGNTEAFF
.	TRBJ2-5	.	TRBV9	TGTGCCAGCAGCGTAGCTTACTCGATGATAGAGACCCAGTACTTC	CASSVAYSMIETQYF
.	TRBJ1-5	once	TRBV13	TGTGCCAGCAGCTTCTGGGGGGAAGGTCAGCCCCAGCATTTT	CASSFWGEGQPQHF
.	TRBJ2-7	.	TRBV5-6	TGTGCCAGCAGCTTGGGAATGGAGAACGAGCAGTACTTC	CASSLGMENEQYF
TRBD2	TRBJ2-7	.	TRBV9	TGTGCCAGCAGCGCCGCGACTAGCGACGACTACGAGCAGTACTTC	CASSAATSDDYEQYF
.	TRBJ2-7	.	TRBV7-8	TGTGCCAGCAGTTCCACCCCTACCCTCTCCGTCTCCTACGAGCAGTACTTC	CASSSTPTLSVSYEQYF
.	TRBJ1-1	once	TRBV7-2	TGTGCCAGCAGCCCGTCCCTGAACACTGAAGCTTTCTTT	CASSPSLNTEAFF
TRBD2	TRBJ2-1	.	TRBV27	TGTGCCAGCAGACGCGGGGGATACAATGAGCAGTTCTTC	CASRRGGYNEQFF
TRBD1	TRBJ2-7	.	TRBV6-1	TGTGCCAGCAGGTCCCGGGACAGGGGGTTCTACGAGCAGTACTTC	CASRSRDRGFYEQYF
.	TRBJ2-1	.	TRBV27	TGTGCCAGCAGTTTCCGCGGACAGTACAATGAGCAGTTCTTC	CASSFRGQYNEQFF
TRBD2	TRBJ2-7	.	TRBV10-3	TGTGCCATCAGTGGGGAGCGGGACTACGAGCAGTACTTC	CAISGERDYEQYF
TRBD2	TRBJ2-1	.	TRBV6-4	TGTGCCAGCAGTGACTCAGCGGGACCTTACAATGAGCAGTTCTTC	CASSDSAGPYNEQFF
.	TRBJ2-7	.	TRBV19	TGTGCCAGTAGTGCAGGGGCCTCCTACGAGCAGTACTTC	CASSAGASYEQYF
.	TRBJ2-2	once	TRBV29-1	TGCAGCGTTGTGGACAGTCAGAACACCGGGGAGCTGTTTTTT	CSVVDSQNTGELFF